Each of the 2 T cell receptor beta chains below was sequenced from the same sample in a study of shared clonotypes between healthy human individuals. The protocol was immunoSEQ multiplex PCR, while the TCRdb copy is restricted to in-frame clones and leaves out a portion. The data hold about 600,000 clones, with 95% to 98% observed a single time. Selected positively for CCR7 and CD45RO-negative, naive CD8 cells excluded terminally differentiated effector memory CD45RA+ cells. Sequencing was performed on naive CD8+ T cells sorted from blood. Receptors originate from a man aged 30-40 years in good health.

This sequence joins TRBV13 and TRBJ2-7, with D perhaps TRBD2 (5 bases). V lost 5 bases and J 3 bases, leaving 8 bases between the germline ends. Germline CDR1 is PRHDT and CDR2 is FYEKMQ (reference sequence). This CDR3 comprises 12 residues. The CDR3, as DNA: TGTGCCAGCAGCGTGGCGGGCTACGAGCAGTACTTC. It is translated as CASSVAGYEQYF.

In DNA, the CDR3 is TGTGCCACCCAAGCCGGGGAAATTCGCGAGCAGTACTTC. Protein sequence: CATQAGEIREQYF. The rearrangement uses TRBV19 and TRBJ2-7; possibly TRBD2 for D (5 bases). The CDR3 sequence is 13 residues long. Germline V lookup: CDR1 LNHDA, CDR2 SQIVND (reference sequence). V shed 10 bases and J shed 6 bases, with 19 bases lying between them.